This T cell receptor (beta chain) was captured in a study of cytomegalovirus exposure and HLA in healthy donors. This clone was seen only a few times. PCR was performed using 60 Vbeta and 13 Jbeta primers. Only in-frame clones appear in the TCRdb table, and some are missing; sequencing was by immunoSEQ multiplex PCR. The data hold approximately 110,000 clones, with over 60% observed a single time. The sequenced sample was PBMCs. The TCR originated in a woman aged 60 to 75 in good health and CMV-seropositive.

As DNA, the CDR3 is TGCAGCGTTGGCGTTGGAGCTACACGCGCTGTCTACAATGAGCAGTTCTTC. Encoded protein: CSVGVGATRAVYNEQFF. The chain recombines TRBV29-1 with TRBJ2-1; no reliable D call. CDR3 length: 17 amino acids. Germline V gives CDR1 SQVTM, CDR2 ANQGSEA. V was pared by 4 bases and J by 3 bases, with 22 bases between.